This entry features one TCR beta chain sequence. The antigen is not known. This record belongs to a study of cytomegalovirus exposure and HLA in healthy donors. Points from the study as a whole: Later findings reportedly placed an Asian-associated ancestry cluster below the approximately 670-donor mean for N-insertions. Highly shared variants forming one cluster were likely a sequencing artifact. Productive rates of about 87% or about 30% were seen for most TCR beta V segments in an earlier analysis.

It was with 60 Vbeta and 13 Jbeta primers that the PCR ran. The repertoire was sequenced with immunoSEQ multiplex PCR; TCRdb's copy has only in-frame clones and lacks some. The sample has roughly 120,000 clones, approximately 78% seen once. Sample: PBMCs. This sequence was found in a woman in her 30s in good health and CMV-seronegative.

CDR3 DNA: TGCGCCAGCAGCTCGACAGGGCCCGGGGCCAACGTCCTGACTTTC. It codes for CASSSTGPGANVLTF. This chain uses TRBV5-1 with TRBJ2-6, with 7 bases fitting TRBD1. This CDR3 is 15 amino acids long. Germline trimming cut 3 bases from V and 4 bases from J; bases unmatched to any gene: 4. Germline loops: CDR1 SGHRS, CDR2 YFSETQ. Complete variable domain (other parts from reference TRBV5-1 and TRBJ2-6): KAGVTQTPRYLIKTRGQQVTLSCSPISGHRSVSWYQQTPGQGLQFLFEYFSETQRNKGNFPGRFSGRQFSNSRSEMNVSTLELGDSALYLCASSSTGPGANVLTFGAGSRLTVL.